Following are 28 T cell receptor beta chains from one sample sequenced in a study of T cell repertoires in cytomegalovirus infection. TCRdb reprocessed the reads with MiXCR, giving one entry per CDR3 protein. The sample has around 340,000 distinct CDR3 sequences, just under 30% seen once. These receptors have no identified antigens. The input for sequencing was cultured PBMCs, taken from culture after CMV antigen stimulation. The receptor set was obtained from a human donor in good health (CMV status not recorded). Some clones in this sample may be carry-over from other donors' samples.

This clonotype appeared a few times. The chain uses TRBV18 and TRBJ1-5, with 8 positions matching TRBD1. Trimming took 2 bases from V and 6 from J; bases not matched to a gene: 3. This CDR3 is 14 amino acids long. The germline V gene has CDR1 KGHSH and CDR2 LQKENI. The CDR3 region is CASSPGRGRQPQHF. Here the CDR3 DNA reads TGTGCCAGCTCACCAGGCAGGGGGCGTCAGCCCCAGCATTTT.

The chain recombines TRBV19 with TRBJ1-3; D remains unclear. The germline CDR1 and CDR2 sequences are LNHDA and SQIVND (reference sequence). CDR3 length equals 18 residues. Trimming took 3 bases from V and 2 from J, leaving 20 bases between them. The CDR3 coding sequence is TGTGCCAGTAGTATTGGAAGGGTCAAGGGAAGGGCTGGAAACACCATATATTTT. This translates into CASSIGRVKGRAGNTIYF.

This clonotype was detected ten times or more. This rearrangement joins TRBV7-2 to TRBJ2-2; D is perhaps TRBD1 or TRBD2 (5 bases each). CDR1 and CDR2 (germline): SGHTA, FQGNSA. Trimming stripped 5 bases from V and 5 bases from J, with 18 bases between. The CDR3 is 16 residues long. This chain's CDR3 is CASSQTGTRRTGELFF. CDR3 nucleotide sequence: TGTGCCAGCAGCCAGACCGGGACCCGGCGGACCGGGGAGCTGTTTTTT.

The chain is built from TRBV10-3 and TRBJ1-2; D uncertain. From germline, CDR1 is ENHRY and CDR2 SYGVKD. This CDR3 is built from 14 residues. The V gene lost 6 bases and the J gene lost 0 bases, with 11 bases spanning the gap. In DNA form, the CDR3 reads TGTGCCATCAGCCGGGCAGAGACTAACTATGGCTACACCTTC. Residues: CAISRAETNYGYTF.

This clonotype was seen at least ten times. This sequence joins TRBV12-3 or TRBV12-4 and TRBJ1-1; D not resolved. The CDR3 is made up of 11 amino acids. V shed 4 bases and J shed 4 bases, with 4 bases lying between them. CDR3 in amino acids: CASSSGTEAFF. The DNA of the CDR3 is TGTGCCAGCAGTTCCGGCACTGAAGCTTTCTTT.

This sequence joins TRBV29-1 and TRBJ2-3, with D perhaps matching TRBD2 (6 bases). Germline V gene sequence: CDR1 SQVTM, CDR2 ANQGSEA. This CDR3 spans 14 amino acids. V was trimmed by 6 bases and J by 6 bases, leaving 19 bases between them. This CDR3 reads CSVGSDGGFDTQYF. The CDR3 nucleotides are TGCAGCGTGGGGTCAGACGGAGGGTTTGATACGCAGTATTTT.

There are a few counts of this clonotype. The rearrangement joins TRBV6-5 to TRBJ1-5; D gene ambiguous. The CDR3 has 15 residues. Trimming took 5 bases from V and 0 from J, leaving 11 bases between them. From germline, CDR1 is MNHEY and CDR2 SVGAGI. CDR3 protein: CASSADGISNQPQHF. The DNA for the CDR3 is TGTGCCAGCAGTGCGGACGGAATTAGCAATCAGCCCCAGCATTTT.

This chain connects TRBV28 to TRBJ1-1; unclear D gene. V was trimmed by 7 bases and J by 4 bases, leaving 16 bases between them. The CDR3 is 14 residues long. Germline values: CDR1 MDHEN, CDR2 SYDVKM. The CDR3 region has the DNA TGTGCCAGCACCAAAACTCCTAGAAGCACTGAAGCTTTCTTT. Translation: CASTKTPRSTEAFF.

This clonotype was found a few times. The chain employs TRBV11-1 and TRBJ2-7; 8 bases line up with TRBD1. The length of the CDR3 is 16 residues. V lost 5 bases and J lost 2; bases outside the gene matches: 11. The germline CDR1 and CDR2 sequences are SGHAT and FQDESV (reference sequence). The CDR3 coding sequence is TGTGCCAGCAGCCATCCCTTCGGGACAGGCGCCTACGAGCAGTACTTC. This translates into CASSHPFGTGAYEQYF.

This chain joins TRBV7-8 and TRBJ2-3; D is perhaps TRBD2 (6 bases). The CDR3 has 15 amino acids. Looked up from germline, CDR1 is SGHVS and CDR2 is FQNEAQ. The ends were cut back, 3 bases at V and 2 bases at J, with 12 bases in the middle. Written as DNA, the CDR3 is TGTGCCAGCAGCTTTGGACTAACAGACACAGATACGCAGTATTTT. It encodes CASSFGLTDTDTQYF.

This clonotype was found a few times. The chain combines TRBV24-1 with TRBJ2-1, with 8 bases aligning to TRBD2. V lost 3 bases, J lost 2 bases, and 17 bases stayed unmatched. Per the germline V gene, CDR1 is KGHDR and CDR2 is SFDVKD. The CDR3 extends over 20 amino acids. CDR3 amino acids: CATSDEKKPTSASTYNEQFF. The DNA of the CDR3 is TGTGCCACCAGTGATGAAAAAAAACCGACTAGCGCCTCGACCTACAATGAGCAGTTCTTC.

V and J are TRBV19 and TRBJ1-1; TRBD1 might be the D (5 bases). Trimming pared 1 base from V and 2 bases from J, leaving 11 bases between. This CDR3 region has 15 residues. Germline CDR1 is LNHDA and CDR2 is SQIVND (reference sequence). The CDR3 loop reads CASSIVGVGNTEAFF. CDR3 DNA: TGTGCCAGTAGTATAGTAGGGGTCGGCAACACTGAAGCTTTCTTT.

This chain joins TRBV7-2 and TRBJ1-2; 12 bases fit TRBD1. The V and J ends lost 5 bases and 8 bases, in that order; junction bases with no gene match: 6. The CDR3 has 14 amino acids. CDR1 and CDR2 (germline): SGHTA, FQGNSA. CDR3 in amino acids: CASSPGQGAEGYTF. In DNA form, the CDR3 reads TGTGCCAGCAGCCCGGGACAGGGGGCAGAGGGCTACACCTTC.

This chain connects TRBV3-1 to TRBJ2-7; D is possibly TRBD1 (6 bases). This CDR3 spans 15 amino acids. Trimming removed 1 base from V and 0 bases from J, with 10 bases in between. Germline values: CDR1 LGHDT, CDR2 YNNKEL (reference sequence). In nucleotides, the CDR3 is TGTGCCAGCAGCCAAGGGGACACCCACTCCTACGAGCAGTACTTC. This translates into CASSQGDTHSYEQYF.

The chain combines TRBV7-6 with TRBJ2-7; 9 bases agree with TRBD2. V was pared by 1 base and J by 3 bases, with 4 bases of the junction left unmatched. The CDR3 extends over 15 amino acids. From germline, CDR1 is SGHVS and CDR2 FNYEAQ. The CDR3 loop reads CASSLEASGNYEQYF. CDR3 coding DNA: TGTGCCAGCAGCTTAGAGGCTAGCGGGAACTACGAGCAGTACTTC.

The rearrangement uses TRBV20-1 and TRBJ2-2; D is uncertain. V was shortened by 6 bases and J by 1 base, with 12 bases between the two germline ends. The CDR3 is 14 residues long. CDR1 is DFQATT and CDR2 is SNEGSKA in the germline V gene (reference sequence). Here the CDR3 DNA reads TGCAGTGCCCCTAGACCTGAGAACACCGGGGAGCTGTTTTTT. This gives the protein CSAPRPENTGELFF.

The chain employs TRBV5-4 and TRBJ2-2; 8 nucleotides line up with TRBD1. Germline trimming cut 4 bases from V and 5 bases from J; bases unmatched to any gene: 7. The length of the CDR3 is 15 residues. Germline CDR1 is SGHNT and CDR2 is YYREEE (reference sequence). In DNA, the CDR3 is TGTGCCAGCAGCACCGGACAGGGCCCGACCGGGGAGCTGTTTTTT. Its protein product is CASSTGQGPTGELFF.

Only a few counts were recorded for this clonotype. Here the CDR3 DNA reads TGTGCCAGCAGCCGACGTACAGGGGGAGATCAGCCCCAGCATTTT. This sequence encodes CASSRRTGGDQPQHF. The chain combines TRBV7-6 with TRBJ1-5, with 8 bases aligning to TRBD1. In germline, CDR1 is SGHVS, CDR2 FNYEAQ. This CDR3 has 15 amino acids. The V and J ends lost 5 bases and 5 bases, in that order; junction bases with no gene match: 8.

The rearrangement joins TRBV12-3 or TRBV12-4 to TRBJ2-1; no reliable D call. The CDR3 spans 13 residues. The germline V and J ends were trimmed by 7 bases and 9 bases, with 16 bases remaining between them. DNA for the CDR3: TGTGCCAGCACCCACGAGGCCTCGGGTGAGCAGTTCTTC. This codes for CASTHEASGEQFF.

In this sample, this clonotype turned up a few times. The J gene is TRBJ2-2, the V gene TRBV6-5; maybe TRBD1 (5 bases). Germline assignment: CDR1 MNHEY and CDR2 SVGAGI. The CDR3 length is 15 residues. V was shortened by 4 bases and J by 1 base, with 10 bases between the two germline ends. The CDR3 protein is CASSWTSRNTGELFF. As DNA, the CDR3 is TGTGCCAGCAGTTGGACAAGCAGGAACACCGGGGAGCTGTTTTTT.

This clonotype came up a few times. CDR3 nucleotides: TGCAGTGCTTATAACAGGGGACGCACAGATACGCAGTATTTT. Amino acids: CSAYNRGRTDTQYF. The genes are TRBV20-1 and TRBJ2-3; the match to TRBD1 covers 7 bases. CDR1 DFQATT and CDR2 SNEGSKA come from the germline V gene (reference sequence). CDR3 length equals 14 residues. J was trimmed by 1 base and V by 5 bases; bases with no gene match: 6.

This clonotype came up a few times. The chain carries TRBV2 and TRBJ1-4; D is unresolved. This CDR3 contains 15 residues. V lost 8 bases to trimming and J lost 4 bases, with 17 bases between them. Germline CDR1 SNHLY, CDR2 FYNNEI. CDR3 region: CASAPSRNSNEKLFF. CDR3 DNA: TGTGCCAGCGCACCAAGTCGTAACAGTAATGAAAAACTGTTTTTT.

This clonotype was seen more than once but under ten times. One end of the junction does not line up with germline, which may come from a read error. V and J are TRBV18 and TRBJ2-1, with 9 nucleotides matching TRBD2. This CDR3 spans 17 amino acids. Germline V CDR1 and CDR2: KGHSH, LQKENI. CDR3 amino acids: CASSHQVAGDRKSGENF. CDR3 nucleotides: TGTGCCAGCTCCCACCAGGTAGCGGGAGACCGCAAGTCCGGGGAGAACTTC. Together with reference TRBV18 and TRBJ2-1, the CDR3 gives the full variable domain: NAGVMQNPRHLVRRRGQEARLRCSPMKGHSHVYWYRQLPEEGLKFMVYLQKENIIDESGMPKERFSAEFPKEGPSILRIQQVVRGDSAAYFCASSHQVAGDRKSGENFGPGTRLTVL.

Written as DNA, the CDR3 is TGTGCCAGCAGCTTTGGGGACAGGGGAGTGCGGGAGCAGTACTTC. Encoded protein: CASSFGDRGVREQYF. The chain has TRBV5-6 and TRBJ2-7; 10 nucleotides agree with TRBD1. CDR3 length: 15 residues. V shed 2 bases, J shed 7 bases, and the junction held 9 bases outside the gene matches. Germline-derived CDR1 and CDR2 are SGHDT and YYEEEE. Filled out from reference TRBV5-6 and TRBJ2-7, the complete variable domain reads DAGVTQSPTHLIKTRGQQVTLRCSPKSGHDTVSWYQQALGQGPQFIFQYYEEEERQRGNFPDRFSGHQFPNYSSELNVNALLLGDSALYLCASSFGDRGVREQYFGPGTRLTVT.

This clonotype was counted a single time. The chain combines TRBV3-1 with TRBJ1-3; 7 bases map to TRBD1. Germline CDR1 reads LGHDT; CDR2 reads YNNKEL (reference sequence). The CDR3 is made up of 15 amino acids. V dropped 5 bases and J dropped 0; count of bases not matched to a gene: 4. The DNA of the CDR3 is TGTGCCAGCAGCGTTGGGACAGTCTCTGGAAACACCATATATTTT. Encoded protein: CASSVGTVSGNTIYF.

The chain employs TRBV5-4 and TRBJ2-3; no clear D. Germline CDR1 SGHNT, CDR2 YYREEE (reference sequence). Trimming pared 1 base from V and 2 bases from J, leaving 11 bases between. The CDR3 covers 15 residues. The DNA of the CDR3 is TGTGCCAGCAGCTTGTCAGGCGTAACCACAGATACGCAGTATTTT. The encoded protein is CASSLSGVTTDTQYF. Together with reference TRBV5-4 and TRBJ2-3, the CDR3 gives the full variable domain: ETGVTQSPTHLIKTRGQQVTLRCSSQSGHNTVSWYQQALGQGPQFIFQYYREEENGRGNFPPRFSGLQFPNYSSELNVNALELDDSALYLCASSLSGVTTDTQYFGPGTRLTVL.

The CDR3 region has the DNA TGTGCCAGCAGCCTGGGGCCCGGGGCGGACTATGGCTACACCTTC. Translating gives CASSLGPGADYGYTF. The V gene is TRBV7-2, the J gene TRBJ1-2, with D perhaps matching TRBD1 (5 bases). The length of the CDR3 is 15 residues. Germline values: CDR1 SGHTA, CDR2 FQGNSA. V lost 5 bases and J lost 3, with 16 bases in between. The full variable domain, with the rest looked up from reference TRBV7-2 and TRBJ1-2, is GAGVSQSPSNKVTEKGKDVELRCDPISGHTALYWYRQSLGQGLEFLIYFQGNSAPDKSGLPSDRFSAERTGGSVSTLTIQRTQQEDSAVYLCASSLGPGADYGYTFGSGTRLTVV.

The chain links TRBV2 to TRBJ2-7; tentatively, D is TRBD2 (6 bases). CDR3 length: 14 residues. The germline gives CDR1 SNHLY, CDR2 FYNNEI. Trimming took 8 bases from V and 5 from J, leaving 19 bases between them. CDR3 sequence (DNA): TGTGCCAGCCAAAGACTTGGAGGGAACCACGAGCAGTACTTC. Its protein product is CASQRLGGNHEQYF.